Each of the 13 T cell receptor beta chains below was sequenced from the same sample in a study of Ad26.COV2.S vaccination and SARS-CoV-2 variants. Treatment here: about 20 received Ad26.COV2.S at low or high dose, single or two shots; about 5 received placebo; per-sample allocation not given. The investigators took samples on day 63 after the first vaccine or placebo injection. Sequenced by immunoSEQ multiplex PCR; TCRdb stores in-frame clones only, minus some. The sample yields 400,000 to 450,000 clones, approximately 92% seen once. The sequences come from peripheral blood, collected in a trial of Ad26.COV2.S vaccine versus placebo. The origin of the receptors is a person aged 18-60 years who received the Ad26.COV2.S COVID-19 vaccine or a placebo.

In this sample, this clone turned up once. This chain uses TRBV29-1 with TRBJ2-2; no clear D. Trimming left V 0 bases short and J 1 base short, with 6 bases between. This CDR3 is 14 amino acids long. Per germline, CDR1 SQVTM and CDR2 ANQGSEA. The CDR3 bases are TGCAGCGTTGAAGACAGGAAGAACACCGGGGAGCTGTTTTTT. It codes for CSVEDRKNTGELFF.

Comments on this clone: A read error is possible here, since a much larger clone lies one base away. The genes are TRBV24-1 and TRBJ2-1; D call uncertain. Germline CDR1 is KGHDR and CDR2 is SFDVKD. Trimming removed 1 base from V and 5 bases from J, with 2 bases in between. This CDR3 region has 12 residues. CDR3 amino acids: CATSDFNNEQFF. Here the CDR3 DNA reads TGTGCCACCAGTGATTTCAACAATGAGCAGTTCTTC.

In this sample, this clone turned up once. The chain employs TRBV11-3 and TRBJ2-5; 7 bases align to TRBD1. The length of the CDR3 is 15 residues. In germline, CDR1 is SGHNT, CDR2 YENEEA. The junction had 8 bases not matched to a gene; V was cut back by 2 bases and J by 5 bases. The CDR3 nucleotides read TGTGCCAGCAGCTTACTTACAGGGGCGCAGGAGACCCAGTACTTC. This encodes CASSLLTGAQETQYF.

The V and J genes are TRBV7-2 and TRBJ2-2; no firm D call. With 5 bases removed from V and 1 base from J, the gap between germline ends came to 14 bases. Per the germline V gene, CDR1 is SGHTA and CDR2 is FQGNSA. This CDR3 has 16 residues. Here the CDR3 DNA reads TGTGCCAGCAGCCCAGCGCCTCCTGTGAACACCGGGGAGCTGTTTTTT. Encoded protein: CASSPAPPVNTGELFF. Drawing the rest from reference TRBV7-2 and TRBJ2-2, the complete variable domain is GAGVSQSPSNKVTEKGKDVELRCDPISGHTALYWYRQSLGQGLEFLIYFQGNSAPDKSGLPSDRFSAERTGGSVSTLTIQRTQQEDSAVYLCASSPAPPVNTGELFFGEGSRLTVL.

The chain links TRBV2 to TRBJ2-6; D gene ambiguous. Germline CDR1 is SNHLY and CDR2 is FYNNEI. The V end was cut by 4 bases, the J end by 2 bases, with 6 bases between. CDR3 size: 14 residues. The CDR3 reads CASSVETGANVLTF. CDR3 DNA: TGTGCCAGCAGTGTGGAGACTGGGGCCAACGTCCTGACTTTC.

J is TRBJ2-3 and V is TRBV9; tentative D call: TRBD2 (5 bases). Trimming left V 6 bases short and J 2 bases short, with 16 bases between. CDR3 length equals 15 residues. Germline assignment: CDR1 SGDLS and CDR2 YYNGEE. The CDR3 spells CASTPSGIFTDTQYF. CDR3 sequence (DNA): TGTGCCAGCACCCCGAGCGGAATTTTCACAGATACGCAGTATTTT.

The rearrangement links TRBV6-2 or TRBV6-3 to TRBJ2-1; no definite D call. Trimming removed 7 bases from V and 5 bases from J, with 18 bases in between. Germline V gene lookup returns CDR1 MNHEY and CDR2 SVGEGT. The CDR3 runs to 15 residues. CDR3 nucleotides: TGTGCCAGCAACCCTATCGGGCTAGGAGACAATGAGCAGTTCTTC. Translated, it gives CASNPIGLGDNEQFF.

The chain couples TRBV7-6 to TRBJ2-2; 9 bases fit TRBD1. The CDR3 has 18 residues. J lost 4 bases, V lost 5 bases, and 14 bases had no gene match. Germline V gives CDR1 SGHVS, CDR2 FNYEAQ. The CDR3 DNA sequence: TGTGCCAGCAGCCTACAACAAACAGGGGGCACGGTCACCGGGGAGCTGTTTTTT. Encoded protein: CASSLQQTGGTVTGELFF. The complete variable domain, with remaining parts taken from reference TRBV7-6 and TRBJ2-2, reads GAGVSQSPRYKVTKRGQDVALRCDPISGHVSLYWYRQALGQGPEFLTYFNYEAQQDKSGLPNDRFSAERPEGSISTLTIQRTEQRDSAMYRCASSLQQTGGTVTGELFFGEGSRLTVL.

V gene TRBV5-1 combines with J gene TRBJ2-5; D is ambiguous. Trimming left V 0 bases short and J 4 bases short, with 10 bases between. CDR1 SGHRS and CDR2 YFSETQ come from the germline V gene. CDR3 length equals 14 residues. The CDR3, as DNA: TGCGCCAGCAGCTTGGTGTCCTTCGGAGAGACCCAGTACTTC. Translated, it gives CASSLVSFGETQYF. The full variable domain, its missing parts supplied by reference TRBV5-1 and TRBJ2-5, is KAGVTQTPRYLIKTRGQQVTLSCSPISGHRSVSWYQQTPGQGLQFLFEYFSETQRNKGNFPGRFSGRQFSNSRSEMNVSTLELGDSALYLCASSLVSFGETQYFGPGTRLLVL.

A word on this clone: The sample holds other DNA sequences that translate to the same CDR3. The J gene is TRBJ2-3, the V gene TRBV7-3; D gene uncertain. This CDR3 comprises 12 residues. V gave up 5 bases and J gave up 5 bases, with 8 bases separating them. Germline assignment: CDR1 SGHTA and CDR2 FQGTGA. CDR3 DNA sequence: TGTGCCAGCAGCCCCCCTGGAGATACGCAGTATTTT. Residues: CASSPPGDTQYF.

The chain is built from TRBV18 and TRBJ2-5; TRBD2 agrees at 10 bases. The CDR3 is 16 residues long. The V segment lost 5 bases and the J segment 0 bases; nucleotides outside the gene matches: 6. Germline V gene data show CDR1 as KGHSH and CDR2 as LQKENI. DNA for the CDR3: TGTGCCAGCTCAACCATAGCGGGAGGAAACCAAGAGACCCAGTACTTC. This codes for CASSTIAGGNQETQYF.

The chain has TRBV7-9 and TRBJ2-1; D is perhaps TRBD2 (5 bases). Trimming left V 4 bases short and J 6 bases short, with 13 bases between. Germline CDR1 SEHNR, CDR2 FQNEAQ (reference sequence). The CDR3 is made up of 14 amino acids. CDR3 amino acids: CASSSRRVANEQFF. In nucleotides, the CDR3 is TGTGCCAGCAGCTCCCGGCGGGTAGCCAATGAGCAGTTCTTC.

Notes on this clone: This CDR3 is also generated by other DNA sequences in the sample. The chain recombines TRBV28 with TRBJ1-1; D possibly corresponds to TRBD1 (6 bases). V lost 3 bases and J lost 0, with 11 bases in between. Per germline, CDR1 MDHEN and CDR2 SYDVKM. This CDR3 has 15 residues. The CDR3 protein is CASSFRQGLNTEAFF. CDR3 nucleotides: TGTGCCAGCAGTTTCCGGCAGGGGTTGAACACTGAAGCTTTCTTT. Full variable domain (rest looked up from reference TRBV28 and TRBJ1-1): DVKVTQSSRYLVKRTGEKVFLECVQDMDHENMFWYRQDPGLGLRLIYFSYDVKMKEKGDIPEGYSVSREKKERFSLILESASTNQTSMYLCASSFRQGLNTEAFFGQGTRLTVV.